This T cell receptor beta chain was obtained from a study of shared clonotypes between healthy human individuals. CD8 cells regarded as naive lacked CD45RO, were positively chosen for CCR7, and omitted terminally differentiated effector memory CD45RA+ cells. Recent acute infections and vaccinations were absent in the healthy HIV-negative adult donors. Genomic DNA per cell subset filled all wells of several immunoSEQ plates. Each replicate PCR on the sorted subsets used 200 to 250 ng DNA (approximately 33,000 T cell genomes). TCRdb's copy holds only in-frame clones and misses some; the assay was immunoSEQ multiplex PCR. The table includes about 800,000 clones, approximately 96% detected once. Germline V gene data show CDR1 as SGHRS and CDR2 as YFSETQ. J gave up 2 bases and V 0 bases, and 4 bases lay outside the gene matches. The CDR3 runs to 16 residues.

This TCR was sampled from a man between 25 and 39 years old in good health. The specimen sequenced was naive CD8+ T cells sorted from blood. This rearrangement joins TRBV5-1 to TRBJ2-1; 8 nucleotides match TRBD2. DNA for the CDR3: TGCGCCAGCAGCTTGGCCCGCGGGGGGACCTACAATGAGCAGTTCTTC. It is translated as CASSLARGGTYNEQFF.